The 26 T cell receptor beta chains below all came from one sample that was sequenced in a study of CXCR3-negative and CXCR3-positive naive CD8 T cells. Notes on the study in general: CXCR3-positive naive cells had more hydrophobic TRB CDR3s than CXCR3-negative naive cells.

Researchers prepared the TRB cDNA libraries using 5' RACE with UMI labels. TCRdb reprocessed the 5' RACE reads and stores each CDR3 protein as one record, lacking DNA. This sample's table reports 120,000 to 150,000 distinct CDR3 sequences. For these TCRs, the target antigens are not known. The sample taken for sequencing was naive CXCR3+ CD8+ T cells from blood. The subset is: CD45RO-CCR7+CD27+CD95- naive CD8+ T cells expressing CXCR3 (TNR3+). These receptors all come from a human donor in good health. Some clones in this sample may be carry-over from other donors' samples.

This chain uses TRBV5-1 with TRBJ1-2; checking the TCRdb D call of TRBD1 is not possible without DNA. Germline values: CDR1 SGHRS, CDR2 YFSETQ. CDR3 length: 13 amino acids. CDR3 loop: CASSLSPARGYTF.

The CDR3 protein is CASSLEGRLQETQYF. The chain joins TRBV5-1 to TRBJ2-5; the TRBD1 assignment by TCRdb is unverifiable without DNA. CDR1 and CDR2 from the germline V gene are SGHRS and YFSETQ. This CDR3 has 15 amino acids.

This rearrangement joins TRBV7-8 to TRBJ1-2; without DNA, the TCRdb call of TRBD1 cannot be checked. The CDR3 is 17 amino acids. Germline V gene data show CDR1 as SGHVS and CDR2 as FQNEAQ. CDR3 sequence reads: CASSSGTGLSTNYGYTF.

The chain is built from TRBV29-1 and TRBJ2-1; there is no DNA to check the TCRdb D call of TRBD1. The CDR3 length is 11 residues. CDR1 SQVTM and CDR2 ANQGSEA come from the germline V gene. CDR3 sequence reads: CSVGGGNEQFF.

This rearrangement joins TRBV20-1 to TRBJ2-5. The CDR3 has 13 residues. In germline, CDR1 is DFQATT, CDR2 SNEGSKA (reference sequence). CDR3 amino acids: CSAREMLEETQYF.

The genes are TRBV7-3 and TRBJ2-1; TCRdb proposes TRBD2, but this gene call is untestable without DNA. Germline lookup yields CDR1 SGHTA and CDR2 FQGTGA. This CDR3 has 14 amino acids. CDR3 protein: CASSSSGTYNEQFF.

V and J are TRBV5-1 and TRBJ1-1. This CDR3 is built from 14 residues. Germline values: CDR1 SGHRS, CDR2 YFSETQ. CDR3 loop: CASRPVIGGTEAFF.

This chain connects TRBV25-1 to TRBJ2-2. CDR3 length: 14 amino acids. Germline V gene sequence: CDR1 MGHDK, CDR2 SYGVNS. The CDR3 protein is CASSEVEESGELFF.

The chain combines TRBV5-4 with TRBJ2-1. Germline V gives CDR1 SGHNT, CDR2 YYREEE (reference sequence). The CDR3 extends over 11 amino acids. CDR3 sequence reads: CASSRFNEQFF. Full variable domain (rest looked up from reference TRBV5-4 and TRBJ2-1): ETGVTQSPTHLIKTRGQQVTLRCSSQSGHNTVSWYQQALGQGPQFIFQYYREEENGRGNFPPRFSGLQFPNYSSELNVNALELDDSALYLCASSRFNEQFFGPGTRLTVL.

The J gene is TRBJ2-1, the V gene TRBV29-1. The CDR3 has 15 amino acids. Per germline, CDR1 SQVTM and CDR2 ANQGSEA. CDR3: CSVQQTPSSYNEQFF.

This chain uses TRBV4-3 with TRBJ2-7; TCRdb indicates TRBD1, and absent DNA this call remains unverified. Germline V CDR1 and CDR2: LGHNA, YSLEER. CDR3 length: 16 residues. The CDR3 sequence: CASSQADGTGPYEQYF.

The chain carries TRBV7-9 and TRBJ2-1; TCRdb gives TRBD2 as the D gene, but with no DNA this cannot be confirmed. The CDR3 covers 15 residues. Germline V gene data show CDR1 as SEHNR and CDR2 as FQNEAQ (reference sequence). CDR3 residues: CAGAQGREGQVREFF.

V and J are TRBV4-1 and TRBJ1-1; TCRdb outputs TRBD1, but without DNA this stays unchecked. The germline CDR1 and CDR2 sequences are MGHRA and YSYEKL. The CDR3 is 15 amino acids. The CDR3 sequence: CASSLGQGTGTEAFF.

CDR3 in amino acids: CASSPLAGEYEQYF. V usage is TRBV5-5 and J usage is TRBJ2-7; no DNA is available, so the TRBD2 call from TCRdb remains unchecked. This CDR3 spans 14 amino acids. CDR1 is SGHKS and CDR2 is YYEKEE in the germline V gene (reference sequence).

CDR3 protein: CASSLDSPSYNEQFF. This chain links TRBV3-2 with TRBJ2-1; TCRdb's D gene call, TRBD2, goes unchecked for lack of DNA. TRBV3-2 is flagged as a pseudogene. CDR3 length equals 15 residues.

This chain links TRBV12-3 or TRBV12-4 with TRBJ2-1; TCRdb's assignment of TRBD1 cannot be checked, as there is no DNA. The CDR3 totals 14 residues. This CDR3 reads CASSQGGVDNEQFF.

The CDR3 region is CASSQDTGDYNEQFF. The genes are TRBV3-1 and TRBJ2-1. Germline CDR1 reads LGHDT; CDR2 reads YNNKEL (reference sequence). This CDR3 comprises 15 residues.

The rearrangement uses TRBV2 and TRBJ2-1. The germline CDR1 and CDR2 sequences are SNHLY and FYNNEI. The CDR3 consists of 16 residues. This CDR3 is CASSEFGRSSYNEHFF.

The J gene is TRBJ2-1, the V gene TRBV5-5. Germline loops: CDR1 SGHKS, CDR2 YYEKEE (reference sequence). The CDR3 is 14 amino acids. The CDR3 here is CASSPDVSYNEQFF.

This chain links TRBV6-4 with TRBJ2-1; the TRBD2 assignment by TCRdb is unverifiable without DNA. The CDR3 sequence is 15 residues long. Per the germline V gene, CDR1 is MRHNA and CDR2 is SNTAGT. This CDR3 is CASREEARRSNEQFF.

The chain uses TRBV7-9 and TRBJ1-1. The CDR3 is 11 amino acids. Germline-derived CDR1 and CDR2 are SEHNR and FQNEAQ (reference sequence). The CDR3 is CASSPWLEAFF.

The gene calls are TRBV3-1 and TRBJ2-7. Germline lookup yields CDR1 LGHDT and CDR2 YNNKEL (reference sequence). This CDR3 has 14 amino acids. CDR3 sequence reads: CASSLVGQPHEQYF.

CDR3 amino acids: CASSQDRESRETQYF. This chain links TRBV14 with TRBJ2-5. There are 15 residues in the CDR3. Germline CDR1 and CDR2: SGHDN and FVKESK.

The V gene is TRBV6-1, the J gene TRBJ2-2; the D call from TCRdb, TRBD2, cannot be confirmed without DNA. Germline CDR1 reads MNHNS; CDR2 reads SASEGT. This CDR3 is 16 amino acids long. CDR3 sequence: CASSEQSGGPTGELFF.

The rearrangement links TRBV20-1 to TRBJ1-2; absent DNA, TCRdb's TRBD1 call cannot be checked. The CDR3 is 16 residues long. In germline, CDR1 is DFQATT, CDR2 SNEGSKA (reference sequence). The CDR3 is CSAHDRDTRTNYGYTF.

The chain recombines TRBV12-3 or TRBV12-4 with TRBJ1-5; TCRdb picks TRBD1, but there is no DNA to check that call. This CDR3 spans 15 amino acids. CDR3 residues: CASRDRDRVHQPQHF.